This T cell receptor beta chain was sequenced in a study of OX40 agonist ivuxolimab in advanced cancers. Study-level background: Age averaged around 58 years (range roughly 23 to 79), and 82.7% were male. Partial responses occurred in three patients (one hepatocellular carcinoma, two cutaneous melanoma). Overall study findings and caveats: Antigens targeted by the expanded peripheral T cells were not determined. There was clonal expansion of CD4+ and CD8+ blood T cells by week 6 at 0.1 to 3.0 mg/kg.

As regards this clone: The antigen is undetermined.

Repertoires were generated with immunoSEQ multiplex PCR, while TCRdb's copy carries only in-frame clones and drops some. This sample has roughly 50,000 clones; 70% to 90% occur once, and the top ten carry 1.5% to 2%. V lost 0 bases, J lost 5 bases, and 8 bases lay in between. Germline CDR1 SGDLS, CDR2 YYNGEE. This CDR3 contains 13 residues. This receptor was identified in an adult with an advanced solid tumor such as melanoma, head and neck, liver or kidney cancer. The chain is built from TRBV9 and TRBJ2-5; D is unresolved. The specimen was CD4+ or CD8+ T cells sorted from blood, collected in a trial of the OX40 agonist ivuxolimab. CDR3: CASSVGPGETQYF. The CDR3 region has the DNA TGTGCCAGCAGCGTAGGCCCCGGGGAGACCCAGTACTTC.